The 24 T cell receptor beta chains listed next were all sequenced from one sample in a study of beta chain features in type 1 diabetes. Their specific antigens are unknown. Regarding the study as a whole: Shortening of TCRB CDR3s, moderate but significant, appeared in all four CD4+ subsets of Type 1 diabetes patients.

Sequencing targeted expressed TCRB transcripts, as all isolated RNA had been reverse transcribed. Sequenced by immunoSEQ multiplex PCR; TCRdb stores in-frame clones only, minus some. The sample contains 600,000 to 700,000 clones, about an eighth of which appear only once. Sequencing was carried out using naive CD4+ T cells from blood. The origin of the receptors is a young man with type 1 diabetes.

This clone was counted only a few times. The rearrangement links TRBV2 to TRBJ1-6; 7 bases match TRBD1. Losses at the gene ends were 10 bases for V and 6 bases for J; bases not matched to a gene: 6. Germline CDR1 reads SNHLY; CDR2 reads FYNNEI. The CDR3 runs 13 residues. The CDR3 region has the DNA TGTGCCAACACAGGGGCGCGTAATTCACCCCTCCACTTT. Translating it yields CANTGARNSPLHF.

The CDR3, as DNA: TGTGCCAGCAGTTACTCTTTCACGCCAAGTGAAGAAAAACTGTTTTTT. Translation gives CASSYSFTPSEEKLFF. The chain carries TRBV6-5 and TRBJ1-4; no firm D call. Germline CDR1 MNHEY, CDR2 SVGAGI. This CDR3 has 16 amino acids. V lost 0 bases, J lost 8 bases, and 16 bases lay in between.

The chain employs TRBV6-5 and TRBJ2-6; D call uncertain. The germline V and J ends were trimmed by 0 bases and 0 bases, with 6 bases remaining between them. The germline V gene encodes CDR1 MNHEY and CDR2 SVGAGI. The CDR3 has 16 residues. The CDR3 reads CASSYSYFSGANVLTF. The CDR3 bases are TGTGCCAGCAGTTACTCGTACTTCTCTGGGGCCAACGTCCTGACTTTC.

The chain couples TRBV30 to TRBJ2-2, with TRBD2 as a possible D gene (6 bases). Between the trimmed V and J ends, which lost 8 bases and 7 bases, there was a span of 23 bases. The CDR3 is made up of 15 amino acids. Germline V gene data show CDR1 as GTSNPN and CDR2 as SVGIG (reference sequence). The CDR3: CAGRTGVLTLGELFF. The CDR3, as DNA: TGTGCCGGACGGACGGGGGTCCTCACGCTCGGGGAGCTGTTTTTT.

This clone has more than one count but fewer than ten. This sequence joins TRBV11-2 and TRBJ1-2; D is uncertain. Germline V gives CDR1 SGHAT, CDR2 FQNNGV. Deletions cut 5 bases from V and 8 bases from J, with 9 bases between. The CDR3 length is 11 residues. The DNA for the CDR3 is TGTGCCAGCAGCGCGCTACAGGGCTACACCTTC. This codes for CASSALQGYTF.

This clone came up a few times. The chain is built from TRBV29-1 and TRBJ1-5; D is ambiguous. Germline V gene data show CDR1 as SQVTM and CDR2 as ANQGSEA. The CDR3 runs to 13 residues. The germline V and J ends were trimmed by 6 bases and 5 bases, with 14 bases remaining between them. CDR3 in DNA: TGCAGCGTCGTGGATGCACCGGATCAGCCCCAGCATTTT. This encodes CSVVDAPDQPQHF.

In nucleotides, the CDR3 is TGTGCCAGCAGCCCCCCAGGAGGAGAGGACTATGGCTACACCTTC. It is translated as CASSPPGGEDYGYTF. The chain couples TRBV9 to TRBJ1-2; unclear D gene. CDR1 is SGDLS and CDR2 is YYNGEE in the germline V gene. This CDR3 has 15 residues. Trimming left V 4 bases short and J 3 bases short, with 16 bases between.

This clone occurred a few times. This chain connects TRBV5-4 to TRBJ2-3; no firm D call. Germline V gene sequence: CDR1 SGHNT, CDR2 YYREEE (reference sequence). This CDR3 spans 13 amino acids. Trimming took off 2 bases at V and 2 bases at J, with 6 bases between the two ends. DNA for the CDR3: TGTGCCAGCAGCTTTTGGGCCACAGATACGCAGTATTTT. Residues: CASSFWATDTQYF.

Points on this clone: Since a much larger clone is just one base distant, this may be a read error. The chain links TRBV11-3 to TRBJ2-1; D is undetermined. The CDR3 contains 11 residues. Per germline, CDR1 SGHNT and CDR2 YENEEA. V was trimmed by 1 base and J by 6 bases, leaving 1 base between them. The CDR3 DNA reads TGTGCCAGCAGCTTAGCCAATGAGCAGTTCTTC. Its translation is CASSLANEQFF.

This clone was seen a handful of times. J is TRBJ2-1 and V is TRBV7-8; 11 bases agree with TRBD2. The CDR3 covers 15 residues. Germline CDR1 and CDR2: SGHVS and FQNEAQ. V lost 7 bases and J lost 7; bases outside the gene matches: 9. The CDR3 spells CASTPGTSGQNEQFF. Here the CDR3 DNA reads TGTGCCAGCACCCCAGGGACTAGCGGACAGAATGAGCAGTTCTTC.

This clone was counted a few times. The rearrangement uses TRBV7-2 and TRBJ2-1; no definite D call. V lost 0 bases and J lost 7, with 7 bases in between. The germline V gene encodes CDR1 SGHTA and CDR2 FQGNSA. The CDR3 loop spans 13 amino acids. The CDR3: CASSLAHGNEQFF. CDR3 DNA: TGTGCCAGCAGCTTAGCGCATGGGAATGAGCAGTTCTTC.

The rearrangement uses TRBV28 and TRBJ2-5; D tentatively fits TRBD1 or TRBD2 (6 bases each). Deletions cut 3 bases from V and 4 bases from J, with 18 bases between. This CDR3 has 16 residues. CDR1 and CDR2 from the germline V gene are MDHEN and SYDVKM. The chain's CDR3 is CASSLTPGGLGETQYF. The CDR3 DNA reads as TGTGCCAGCAGTTTGACCCCTGGGGGGCTAGGAGAGACCCAGTACTTC.

The genes are TRBV5-1 and TRBJ2-5; TRBD1 aligns across 10 bases. The CDR3 spans 16 residues. V was clipped by 0 bases and J by 5 bases; unmatched bases: 7. Per the germline V gene, CDR1 is SGHRS and CDR2 is YFSETQ. The CDR3 loop is CASSLVSGTGAETQYF. CDR3 bases: TGCGCCAGCAGCTTGGTCTCCGGGACAGGGGCGGAGACCCAGTACTTC. Looking up the rest from reference TRBV5-1 and TRBJ2-5 gives the full variable domain: KAGVTQTPRYLIKTRGQQVTLSCSPISGHRSVSWYQQTPGQGLQFLFEYFSETQRNKGNFPGRFSGRQFSNSRSEMNVSTLELGDSALYLCASSLVSGTGAETQYFGPGTRLLVL.

This clone has more than one count but fewer than ten. The V and J genes are TRBV5-4 and TRBJ1-6; no definite D call. CDR3 size: 15 residues. CDR1 and CDR2 (germline): SGHNT, YYREEE (reference sequence). V lost 0 bases to trimming and J lost 7 bases, with 11 bases between them. The CDR3 reads CASSLGGAGNSPLHF. CDR3 sequence (DNA): TGTGCCAGCAGCTTGGGCGGCGCAGGAAATTCACCCCTCCACTTT. The variable domain in full, with the rest retrieved from reference TRBV5-4 and TRBJ1-6, is ETGVTQSPTHLIKTRGQQVTLRCSSQSGHNTVSWYQQALGQGPQFIFQYYREEENGRGNFPPRFSGLQFPNYSSELNVNALELDDSALYLCASSLGGAGNSPLHFGNGTRLTVT.

This clone was detected only a few times. The J gene is TRBJ2-5, the V gene TRBV28; D possibly corresponds to TRBD1 (6 bases). The length of the CDR3 is 14 residues. V was cut by 6 bases and J by 2 bases, with 13 bases left in between. Germline lookup yields CDR1 MDHEN and CDR2 SYDVKM. CDR3 residues: CASRTTGKQETQYF. The CDR3 DNA reads as TGTGCCAGCAGAACTACAGGGAAACAAGAGACCCAGTACTTC.

This clone occurred a few times. The genes are TRBV18 and TRBJ1-2; D not certain. Germline lookup yields CDR1 KGHSH and CDR2 LQKENI. V dropped 0 bases and J dropped 0 bases, with 8 bases sitting between them. CDR3 length equals 15 residues. The DNA for the CDR3 is TGTGCCAGCTCACCACCGGGCGTTACTAACTATGGCTACACCTTC. Translated, it gives CASSPPGVTNYGYTF.

This clone was counted a few times. This chain connects TRBV19 to TRBJ2-5, with D tentatively TRBD2 (5 bases). Between the trimmed V and J ends, which lost 5 bases and 2 bases, there was a span of 15 bases. This CDR3 is 15 amino acids long. Germline assignment: CDR1 LNHDA and CDR2 SQIVND (reference sequence). CDR3 bases: TGTGCCAGTAGTTTCCTCGGGAAGCGGCAAGAGACCCAGTACTTC. Its translation is CASSFLGKRQETQYF.

The rearrangement joins TRBV25-1 to TRBJ1-2, with TRBD1 identical over 7 bases. The CDR3 consists of 15 residues. V was pared by 6 bases and J by 2 bases, with 9 bases of the junction left unmatched. Looked up from germline, CDR1 is MGHDK and CDR2 is SYGVNS. The DNA of the CDR3 is TGTGCCAGCAGACCGACCGACAGGGCCAACTATGGCTACACCTTC. Amino acid sequence: CASRPTDRANYGYTF.

The chain recombines TRBV6-5 with TRBJ2-1; D gene uncertain. Germline V gives CDR1 MNHEY, CDR2 SVGAGI. V was shortened by 0 bases and J by 4 bases, with 7 bases between the two germline ends. CDR3 length: 14 amino acids. For the CDR3, the DNA is TGTGCCAGCAGTTACTCGTACACTTACAATGAGCAGTTCTTC. Its protein is CASSYSYTYNEQFF.

This clone was found a few times. The chain joins TRBV7-9 to TRBJ2-7; the match to TRBD1 covers 9 bases. Losses at the gene ends were 3 bases for V and 3 bases for J; bases not matched to a gene: 6. CDR3 length: 15 residues. Looked up from germline, CDR1 is SEHNR and CDR2 is FQNEAQ (reference sequence). In nucleotides, the CDR3 is TGTGCCAGCAGCTTCCCGACAGGGGGGAACTACGAGCAGTACTTC. As protein: CASSFPTGGNYEQYF.

This clone came up a few times. The V gene is TRBV15, the J gene TRBJ1-2, with a weak D call TRBD1 (5 bases). V was pared by 0 bases and J by 5 bases, with 10 bases between. This CDR3 comprises 14 residues. Looked up from germline, CDR1 is LNHNV and CDR2 is YYDKDF (reference sequence). The CDR3 here is CATSREQGLYGYTF. CDR3 nucleotide sequence: TGTGCCACCAGCAGAGAGCAGGGATTATATGGCTACACCTTC. The full variable domain, completed using reference TRBV15 and TRBJ1-2, is DAMVIQNPRYQVTQFGKPVTLSCSQTLNHNVMYWYQQKSSQAPKLLFHYYDKDFNNEADTPDNFQSRRPNTSFCFLDIRSPGLGDTAMYLCATSREQGLYGYTFGSGTRLTVV.

On this clone: Different DNA sequences within this sample yield the same CDR3. This CDR3 is CSATPDQPQHF. DNA for the CDR3: TGCAGTGCCACCCCGGATCAGCCCCAGCATTTT. The chain is built from TRBV20-1 and TRBJ1-5; D not resolved. This CDR3 has 11 amino acids. The V gene lost 6 bases and the J gene lost 5 bases, with 8 bases spanning the gap. Germline V CDR1 and CDR2: DFQATT, SNEGSKA (reference sequence).

V usage is TRBV10-1 and J usage is TRBJ2-1, with D possibly matching TRBD1 (6 bases). The V end was cut by 5 bases, the J end by 7 bases, with 9 bases between. The CDR3 sequence is 12 residues long. Germline CDR1 WNHNN, CDR2 SYGVQD (reference sequence). CDR3 region: CASSHRDNEQFF. CDR3 DNA sequence: TGCGCCAGCAGTCACAGGGATAATGAGCAGTTCTTC.

The rearrangement links TRBV20-1 to TRBJ1-1; TRBD1 agrees at 7 bases. With 4 bases clipped from V and 7 bases from J, the junction kept 3 bases outside the gene matches. Looked up from germline, CDR1 is DFQATT and CDR2 is SNEGSKA (reference sequence). The CDR3 has 11 residues. CDR3 region: CSATDRSEAFF. As DNA, the CDR3 is TGCAGTGCTACGGACAGGAGTGAAGCTTTCTTT.